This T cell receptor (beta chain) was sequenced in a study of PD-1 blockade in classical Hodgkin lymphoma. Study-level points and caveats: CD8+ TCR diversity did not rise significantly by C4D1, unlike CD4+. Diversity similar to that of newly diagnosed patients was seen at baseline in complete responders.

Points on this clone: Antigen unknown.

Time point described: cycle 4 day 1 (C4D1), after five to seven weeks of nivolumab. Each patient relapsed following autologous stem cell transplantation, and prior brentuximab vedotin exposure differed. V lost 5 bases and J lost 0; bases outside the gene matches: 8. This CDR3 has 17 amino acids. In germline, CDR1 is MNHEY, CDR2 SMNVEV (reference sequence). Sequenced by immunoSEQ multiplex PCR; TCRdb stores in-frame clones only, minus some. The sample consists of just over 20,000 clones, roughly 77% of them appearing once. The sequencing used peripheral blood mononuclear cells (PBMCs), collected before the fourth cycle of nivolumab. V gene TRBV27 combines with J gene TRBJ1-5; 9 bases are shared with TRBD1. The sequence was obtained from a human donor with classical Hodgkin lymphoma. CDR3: CASSLKGQGNSNQPQHF. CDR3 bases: TGTGCCAGCAGTCTAAAAGGACAGGGGAATAGCAATCAGCCCCAGCATTTT.